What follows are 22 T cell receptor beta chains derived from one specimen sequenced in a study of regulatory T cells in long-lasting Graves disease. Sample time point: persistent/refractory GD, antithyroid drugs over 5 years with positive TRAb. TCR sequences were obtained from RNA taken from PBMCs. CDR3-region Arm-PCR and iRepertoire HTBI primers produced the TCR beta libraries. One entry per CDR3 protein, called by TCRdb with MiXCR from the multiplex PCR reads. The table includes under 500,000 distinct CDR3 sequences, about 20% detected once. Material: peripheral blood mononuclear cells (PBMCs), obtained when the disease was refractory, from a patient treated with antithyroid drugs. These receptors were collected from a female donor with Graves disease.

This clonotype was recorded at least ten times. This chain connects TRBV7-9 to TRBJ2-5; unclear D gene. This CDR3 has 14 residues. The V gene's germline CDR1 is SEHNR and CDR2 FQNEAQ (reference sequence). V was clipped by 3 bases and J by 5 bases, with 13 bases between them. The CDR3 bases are TGTGCCAGCAGCTTCGGGCAGCCCTCCGAGACCCAGTACTTC. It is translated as CASSFGQPSETQYF.

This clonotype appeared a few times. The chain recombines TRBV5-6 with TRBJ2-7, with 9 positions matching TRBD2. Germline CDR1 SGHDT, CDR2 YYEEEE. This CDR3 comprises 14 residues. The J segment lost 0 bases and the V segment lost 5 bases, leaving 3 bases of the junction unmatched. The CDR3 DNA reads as TGTGCCAGCAGTCAGGGACTAGCCTCCTACGAGCAGTACTTC. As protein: CASSQGLASYEQYF.

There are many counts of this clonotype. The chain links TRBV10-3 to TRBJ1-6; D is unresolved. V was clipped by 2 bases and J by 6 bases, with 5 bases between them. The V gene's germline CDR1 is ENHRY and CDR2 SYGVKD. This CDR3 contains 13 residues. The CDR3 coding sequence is TGTGCCATCAGTGAGAAGGTTAATTCACCCCTCCACTTT. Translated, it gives CAISEKVNSPLHF.

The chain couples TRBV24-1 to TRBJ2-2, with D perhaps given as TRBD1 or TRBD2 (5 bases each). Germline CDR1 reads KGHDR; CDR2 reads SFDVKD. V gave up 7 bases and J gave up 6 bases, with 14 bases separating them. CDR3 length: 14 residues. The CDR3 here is CATSPGQSAGELFF. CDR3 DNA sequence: TGTGCCACCAGCCCGGGGCAATCGGCCGGGGAGCTGTTTTTT.

CDR3 in amino acids: CASSTGLAGLTYEQYF. The CDR3 coding sequence is TGTGCCAGCAGCACGGGACTAGCGGGGCTCACCTACGAGCAGTACTTC. This rearrangement joins TRBV6-1 to TRBJ2-7, with 13 bases that match TRBD2. CDR1 is MNHNS, CDR2 SASEGT, per germline. CDR3 length: 16 residues. V lost 6 bases, J lost 2 bases, and 7 bases stayed unmatched.

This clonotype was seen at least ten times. Here the CDR3 DNA reads TGTGCCGGTAGACCGGGACTAGACTACGAGCAGTACTTC. Its translation: CAGRPGLDYEQYF. The chain links TRBV2 to TRBJ2-7; 8 positions match TRBD2. The CDR3 extends over 13 amino acids. Looked up from germline, CDR1 is SNHLY and CDR2 is FYNNEI. After removal of 11 bases from V and 3 bases from J, the junction contained 9 bases not matched to a gene.

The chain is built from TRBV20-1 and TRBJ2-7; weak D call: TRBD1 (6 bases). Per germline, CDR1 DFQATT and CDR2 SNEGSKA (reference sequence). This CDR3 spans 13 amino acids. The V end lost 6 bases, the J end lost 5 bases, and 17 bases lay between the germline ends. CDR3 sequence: CSAGNRVRDEQYF. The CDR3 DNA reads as TGCAGTGCGGGGAACAGGGTTCGGGACGAGCAGTACTTC.

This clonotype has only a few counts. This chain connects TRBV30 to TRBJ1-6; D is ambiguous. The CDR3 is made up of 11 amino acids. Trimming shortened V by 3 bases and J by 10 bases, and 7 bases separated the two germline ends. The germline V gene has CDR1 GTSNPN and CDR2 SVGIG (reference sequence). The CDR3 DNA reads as TGTGCCTGGAGGAGGGAATCACCCCTCCACTTT. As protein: CAWRRESPLHF. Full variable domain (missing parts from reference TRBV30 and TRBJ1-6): SQTIHQWPATLVQPVGSPLSLECTVEGTSNPNLYWYRQAAGRGLQLLFYSVGIGQISSEVPQNLSASRPQDRQFILSSKKLLLSDSGFYLCAWRRESPLHFGNGTRLTVT.

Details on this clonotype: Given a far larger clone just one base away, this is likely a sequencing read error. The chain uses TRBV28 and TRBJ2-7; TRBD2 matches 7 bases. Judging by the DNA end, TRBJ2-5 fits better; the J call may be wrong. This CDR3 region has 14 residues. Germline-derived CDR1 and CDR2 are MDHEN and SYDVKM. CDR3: CASSSGGSQETQYF. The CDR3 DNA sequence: TGTGCCAGCAGTTCGGGCGGGAGCCAAGAGACCCAGTACTTC.

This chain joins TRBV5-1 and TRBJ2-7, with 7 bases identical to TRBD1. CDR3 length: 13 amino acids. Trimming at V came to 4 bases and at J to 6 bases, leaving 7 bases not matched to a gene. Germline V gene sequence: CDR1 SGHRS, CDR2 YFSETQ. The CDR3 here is CASSAETGFEQYF. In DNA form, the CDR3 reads TGCGCCAGCAGCGCAGAGACAGGGTTCGAGCAGTACTTC.

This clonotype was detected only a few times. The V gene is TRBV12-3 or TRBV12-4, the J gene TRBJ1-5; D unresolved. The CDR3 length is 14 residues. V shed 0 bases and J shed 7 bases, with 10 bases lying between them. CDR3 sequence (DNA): TGTGCCAGCAGTTTAGCGCTTATGGGACAGCCCCAGCATTTT. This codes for CASSLALMGQPQHF.

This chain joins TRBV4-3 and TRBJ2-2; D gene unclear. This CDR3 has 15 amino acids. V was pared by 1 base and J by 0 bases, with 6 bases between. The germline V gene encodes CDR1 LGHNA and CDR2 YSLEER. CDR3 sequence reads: CASSQVHTNTGELFF. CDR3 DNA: TGCGCCAGCAGCCAAGTACACACGAACACCGGGGAGCTGTTTTTT.

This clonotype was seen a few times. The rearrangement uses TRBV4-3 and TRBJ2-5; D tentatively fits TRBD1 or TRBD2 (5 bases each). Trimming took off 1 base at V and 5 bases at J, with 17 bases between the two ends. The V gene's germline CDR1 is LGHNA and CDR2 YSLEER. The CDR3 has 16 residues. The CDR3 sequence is CASSQGYNSWGETQYF. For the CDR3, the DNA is TGCGCCAGCAGCCAAGGATATAACAGTTGGGGGGAGACCCAGTACTTC.

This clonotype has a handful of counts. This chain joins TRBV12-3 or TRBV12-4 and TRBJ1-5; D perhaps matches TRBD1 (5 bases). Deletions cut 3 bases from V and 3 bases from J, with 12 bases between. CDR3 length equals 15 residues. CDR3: CASSFAGGINQPQHF. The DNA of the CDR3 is TGTGCCAGCAGTTTTGCGGGGGGGATCAATCAGCCCCAGCATTTT.

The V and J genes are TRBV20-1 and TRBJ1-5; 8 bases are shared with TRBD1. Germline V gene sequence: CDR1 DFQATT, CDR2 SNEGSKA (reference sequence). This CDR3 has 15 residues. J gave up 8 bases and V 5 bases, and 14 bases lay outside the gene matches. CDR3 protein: CSAPGGDRLSEPQHF. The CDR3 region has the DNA TGCAGTGCTCCAGGGGGGGACAGGCTAAGCGAGCCCCAGCATTTT.

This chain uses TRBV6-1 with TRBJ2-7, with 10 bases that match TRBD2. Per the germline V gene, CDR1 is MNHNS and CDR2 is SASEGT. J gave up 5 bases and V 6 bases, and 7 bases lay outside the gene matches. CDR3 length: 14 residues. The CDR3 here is CASRSSGRGNEQYF. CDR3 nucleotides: TGTGCCAGCAGATCTAGCGGGAGAGGCAACGAGCAGTACTTC.

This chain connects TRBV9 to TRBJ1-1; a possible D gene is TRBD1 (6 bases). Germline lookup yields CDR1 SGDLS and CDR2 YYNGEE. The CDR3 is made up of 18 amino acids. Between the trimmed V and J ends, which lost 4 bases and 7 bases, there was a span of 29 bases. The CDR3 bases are TGTGCCAGCAGCCAACGCCCGGGGCATTTTATGGGGACAAATGAAGCTTTCTTT. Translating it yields CASSQRPGHFMGTNEAFF.

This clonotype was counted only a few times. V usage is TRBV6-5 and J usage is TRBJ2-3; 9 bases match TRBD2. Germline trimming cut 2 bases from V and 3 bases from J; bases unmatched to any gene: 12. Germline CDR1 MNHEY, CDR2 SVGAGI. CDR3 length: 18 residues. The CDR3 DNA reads TGTGCCAGCAGTTACGTACTTGGTGCTAGCGGGAATACAGATACGCAGTATTTT. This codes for CASSYVLGASGNTDTQYF.

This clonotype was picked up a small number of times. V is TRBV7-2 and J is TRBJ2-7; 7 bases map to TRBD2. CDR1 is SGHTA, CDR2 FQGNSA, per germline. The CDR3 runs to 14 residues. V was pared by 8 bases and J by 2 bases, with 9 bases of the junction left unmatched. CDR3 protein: CASRQGGSPYEQYF. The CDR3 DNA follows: TGTGCCAGCCGTCAGGGAGGGAGTCCCTACGAGCAGTACTTC.

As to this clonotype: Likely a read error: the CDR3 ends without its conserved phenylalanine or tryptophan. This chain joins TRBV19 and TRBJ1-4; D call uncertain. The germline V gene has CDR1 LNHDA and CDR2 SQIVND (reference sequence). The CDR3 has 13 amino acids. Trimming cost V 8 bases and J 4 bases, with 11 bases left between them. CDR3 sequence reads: CASAGRVNEKLFV. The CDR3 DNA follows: TGTGCCAGTGCAGGTCGGGTTAATGAAAAACTGTTTGTT.

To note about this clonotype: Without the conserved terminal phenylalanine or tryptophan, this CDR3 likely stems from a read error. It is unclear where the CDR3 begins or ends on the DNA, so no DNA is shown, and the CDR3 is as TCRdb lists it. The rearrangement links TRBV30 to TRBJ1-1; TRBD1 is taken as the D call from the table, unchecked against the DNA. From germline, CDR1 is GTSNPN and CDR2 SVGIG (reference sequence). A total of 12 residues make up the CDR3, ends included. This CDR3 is CAWSVGGTETFL.

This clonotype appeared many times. The CDR3 DNA is TGTGCCAGCAGCGGCTTGCGGGGGTCAGGGGACACTGAAGCTTTCTTT. Protein sequence: CASSGLRGSGDTEAFF. The chain carries TRBV7-8 and TRBJ1-1; D may be TRBD1 (6 bases). V lost 5 bases to trimming and J lost 3 bases, with 19 bases between them. The CDR3 runs 16 residues. CDR1 and CDR2 from the germline V gene are SGHVS and FQNEAQ.